A selection of T cell receptor beta chains follows, all from one sample in a study of T-cell memory formation after mild COVID-19. TCRdb reprocessed the 5' RACE reads via MiXCR and lists one record per CDR3 protein. The sample shows about 360,000 distinct CDR3 sequences, under 15% of them seen only once. The sample taken for sequencing was PBMCs or a T cell subset sorted from them (not recorded which). These receptor sequences come from a young man who had mild COVID-19 (a few samples of this study predate the infection). Cell type and time point are not known. The CDR3 runs from the conserved cysteine through the conserved F or W. Each record gives: CDR3 DNA, CDR3 protein, V gene, clone size, J gene, D gene. The D gene is left open where the match is weak. Some rows mark clone size as missing; the rest say once, few, many or name a class of expanded clone.

cdr3_nt: TGTGCCAGCACGAAAGACAGAGAAGGTGGCTACACCTTC
cdr3_aa: CASTKDREGGYTF
v_call: TRBV6-1
clone_size: many
j_call: TRBJ1-2
d_call: NA

cdr3_nt: TGTGCCAGCAGCTTAGGGGGCAGAAACTATGGCTACACCTTC
cdr3_aa: CASSLGGRNYGYTF
v_call: TRBV7-2
clone_size: NA
j_call: TRBJ1-2
d_call: NA

cdr3_nt: TGTGCCAGCAGGAGGACCGCTCCCGGGACCCAGTACTTC
cdr3_aa: CASRRTAPGTQYF
v_call: TRBV21-1
clone_size: NA
j_call: TRBJ2-5
d_call: NA

cdr3_nt: TGTGCCAGCAGCAAAGAAGGGGACAGGGCGGATGAAAAACTGTTTTTT
cdr3_aa: CASSKEGDRADEKLFF
v_call: TRBV21-1
clone_size: few
j_call: TRBJ1-4
d_call: NA

cdr3_nt: TGTGCCAGCAGTTTAGGGGTGGGGCCCGGTCAGCCCCAGCATTTT
cdr3_aa: CASSLGVGPGQPQHF
v_call: TRBV12-3/TRBV12-4
clone_size: NA
j_call: TRBJ1-5
d_call: NA

cdr3_nt: TGTGCCAGCAGCCTAGGGGGTCGGACAGTGAGCACAGATACGCAGTATTTT
cdr3_aa: CASSLGGRTVSTDTQYF
v_call: TRBV7-9
clone_size: NA
j_call: TRBJ2-3
d_call: NA

cdr3_nt: TGTGCCAGCAGTCTACTAGCGGGGGCCTACAATGAGCAGTTCTTC
cdr3_aa: CASSLLAGAYNEQFF
v_call: TRBV7-9
clone_size: few
j_call: TRBJ2-1
d_call: TRBD2

cdr3_nt: TGCGCCAGCAGCCACGAAATAACCGGGACAGGGGATCATGGCTACACCTTC
cdr3_aa: CASSHEITGTGDHGYTF
v_call: TRBV4-1
clone_size: NA
j_call: TRBJ1-2
d_call: TRBD1

cdr3_nt: TGTGCCAGCAGCAGAGGCTCGCCTGGGGGAGAGACCCAGTACTTC
cdr3_aa: CASSRGSPGGETQYF
v_call: TRBV9
clone_size: few
j_call: TRBJ2-5
d_call: NA

cdr3_nt: TGTGCTAGTGGGGACGAGGACAGCGCCGTCTATGGCTACACCTTC
cdr3_aa: CASGDEDSAVYGYTF
v_call: TRBV12-5
clone_size: few
j_call: TRBJ1-2
d_call: NA

cdr3_nt: TGCGCCAGCAGCTTGGCCTCTTCCGGACAGGGGCACGAGCAGTACTTC
cdr3_aa: CASSLASSGQGHEQYF
v_call: TRBV5-1
clone_size: NA
j_call: TRBJ2-7
d_call: TRBD1

cdr3_nt: TGTGCCAGCAGTCGTCCGACAGGGCCGTCGAACACTGAAGCTTTCTTT
cdr3_aa: CASSRPTGPSNTEAFF
v_call: TRBV28
clone_size: few
j_call: TRBJ1-1
d_call: TRBD1

cdr3_nt: TGTGCCAGCAGCTTAGGCCGGGACAGCCATTACAATGAGCAGTTCTTC
cdr3_aa: CASSLGRDSHYNEQFF
v_call: TRBV11-2
clone_size: few
j_call: TRBJ2-1
d_call: TRBD1

cdr3_nt: TGTGCCAGCAGCAACAACGACAGGGAGGTAGTGGCCGGGGAGCTGTTTTTT
cdr3_aa: CASSNNDREVVAGELFF
v_call: TRBV7-8
clone_size: many
j_call: TRBJ2-2
d_call: NA

cdr3_nt: TGCAGCGTTGTGGGGGATTCGGGAGGATTCACAGATACGCAGTATTTT
cdr3_aa: CSVVGDSGGFTDTQYF
v_call: TRBV29-1
clone_size: NA
j_call: TRBJ2-3
d_call: TRBD2

cdr3_nt: TGTGCCAGCAGCTTAGCGCCCGGGAGGGACAGGGGGCTGGGTGAAGCTTTCTTT
cdr3_aa: CASSLAPGRDRGLGEAFF
v_call: TRBV7-9
clone_size: NA
j_call: TRBJ1-1
d_call: TRBD1

cdr3_nt: TGTGCCAGCAGCGCGGGGGGTAGCTCCTACAATGAGCAGTTCTTC
cdr3_aa: CASSAGGSSYNEQFF
v_call: TRBV7-2
clone_size: many
j_call: TRBJ2-1
d_call: TRBD2

cdr3_nt: TGTGCCAGCAGCCCACAGGACAGTTCGTGGGGGACCCAGTACTTC
cdr3_aa: CASSPQDSSWGTQYF
v_call: TRBV7-3
clone_size: NA
j_call: TRBJ2-5
d_call: NA

cdr3_nt: TGTGCCAGCAGTTCTCGGGGTTATGGGATAGGGGAGCTGTTTTTT
cdr3_aa: CASSSRGYGIGELFF
v_call: TRBV28
clone_size: few
j_call: TRBJ2-2
d_call: NA

cdr3_nt: TGTGCCAGCAGTTTGATTCCGGGACAGGGGAACACTGAAGCTTTCTTT
cdr3_aa: CASSLIPGQGNTEAFF
v_call: TRBV28
clone_size: NA
j_call: TRBJ1-1
d_call: TRBD1

cdr3_nt: TGTGCCAGCAGCTTAGTGTTTCGGGGTATGAAGACCCAGTACTTC
cdr3_aa: CASSLVFRGMKTQYF
v_call: TRBV7-9
clone_size: NA
j_call: TRBJ2-5
d_call: NA

cdr3_nt: TGCAGTGCTAGAGACCGGGACAGGGCCTACAATGAGCAGTTCTTC
cdr3_aa: CSARDRDRAYNEQFF
v_call: TRBV20-1
clone_size: many
j_call: TRBJ2-1
d_call: TRBD1

cdr3_nt: TGTGCCAGCAGCCCCCCTGGAAACACCATATATTTT
cdr3_aa: CASSPPGNTIYF
v_call: TRBV12-3/TRBV12-4
clone_size: many
j_call: TRBJ1-3
d_call: NA

cdr3_nt: TGTGCCAGCAGCACGACAGGGGGGATTTCCGGGGAGCTGTTTTTT
cdr3_aa: CASSTTGGISGELFF
v_call: TRBV6-5
clone_size: NA
j_call: TRBJ2-2
d_call: TRBD1

cdr3_nt: TGTGCCAGCAGCCCGGGACAGGGATGGACCGGGGAGCTGTTTTTT
cdr3_aa: CASSPGQGWTGELFF
v_call: TRBV11-2
clone_size: many
j_call: TRBJ2-2
d_call: TRBD1

cdr3_nt: TGCGCCAGCAGCTTGGCCAGGAGGAACACTGAAGCTTTCTTT
cdr3_aa: CASSLARRNTEAFF
v_call: TRBV5-1
clone_size: few
j_call: TRBJ1-1
d_call: NA

cdr3_nt: TGTGCCTGGAGTCCCGATTTTGGGGGCTATGGCTACACCTTC
cdr3_aa: CAWSPDFGGYGYTF
v_call: TRBV30
clone_size: NA
j_call: TRBJ1-2
d_call: NA

cdr3_nt: TGTGCCAGCAGCCAGAGAGGCGGGATGAGCAATCAGCCCCAGCATTTT
cdr3_aa: CASSQRGGMSNQPQHF
v_call: TRBV7-2
clone_size: NA
j_call: TRBJ1-5
d_call: NA

cdr3_nt: TGTGCCAGCAGTTACTCCGTGTGGGGCTACACCTTC
cdr3_aa: CASSYSVWGYTF
v_call: TRBV6-2/TRBV6-3
clone_size: NA
j_call: TRBJ1-2
d_call: NA

cdr3_nt: TGTGCCAGCAGTTATGATCCCGGGACAGTATCCTACAATGAGCAGTTCTTC
cdr3_aa: CASSYDPGTVSYNEQFF
v_call: TRBV7-3
clone_size: NA
j_call: TRBJ2-1
d_call: TRBD1

cdr3_nt: TGCGCCAGCAGCTCCCGGGCACTCCAAGAGACCCAGTACTTC
cdr3_aa: CASSSRALQETQYF
v_call: TRBV5-1
clone_size: few
j_call: TRBJ2-5
d_call: NA

cdr3_nt: TGTGCCAGCAGTTCCCCGGGGGACCCCACAGATACGCAGTATTTT
cdr3_aa: CASSSPGDPTDTQYF
v_call: TRBV12-3/TRBV12-4
clone_size: few
j_call: TRBJ2-3
d_call: NA

cdr3_nt: TGTGCCAGCAGTTACCCAGGGCACAATGAGCAGTTCTTC
cdr3_aa: CASSYPGHNEQFF
v_call: TRBV6-5
clone_size: many
j_call: TRBJ2-1
d_call: NA

cdr3_nt: TGTGCCAGCAGCGGGGGGAATACGCAGTATTTT
cdr3_aa: CASSGGNTQYF
v_call: TRBV7-2
clone_size: few
j_call: TRBJ2-3
d_call: NA

cdr3_nt: TGTGCCACCAGCAGGACAGGGGGCAACATTCAGTACTTC
cdr3_aa: CATSRTGGNIQYF
v_call: TRBV15
clone_size: few
j_call: TRBJ2-4
d_call: TRBD1

cdr3_nt: TGCGCCAGCAGCTTGGGGGGCGCGATCACTGAAGCTTTCTTT
cdr3_aa: CASSLGGAITEAFF
v_call: TRBV5-1
clone_size: NA
j_call: TRBJ1-1
d_call: NA

cdr3_nt: TGCGCCAGCAGCCTGGGTATACAGGGCAATCAGCCCCAGCATTTT
cdr3_aa: CASSLGIQGNQPQHF
v_call: TRBV5-1
clone_size: few
j_call: TRBJ1-5
d_call: NA

cdr3_nt: TGTGCCGCCTACTCCTCCGGACAGGGCAAGAATGAGCAGTTCTTC
cdr3_aa: CAAYSSGQGKNEQFF
v_call: TRBV28
clone_size: NA
j_call: TRBJ2-1
d_call: TRBD1

cdr3_nt: TGTGCCAGCTGGGACAGGGGTTATTCACCCCTCCACTTT
cdr3_aa: CASWDRGYSPLHF
v_call: TRBV6-5
clone_size: many
j_call: TRBJ1-6
d_call: TRBD1

cdr3_nt: TGTGCCAGCAGCCTTAGAGGTTCACCCCTCCACTTT
cdr3_aa: CASSLRGSPLHF
v_call: TRBV11-2
clone_size: few
j_call: TRBJ1-6
d_call: NA

cdr3_nt: TGTGCCAGCAGCTTCACAGGGGCGAACACTGAAGCTTTCTTT
cdr3_aa: CASSFTGANTEAFF
v_call: TRBV11-2
clone_size: many
j_call: TRBJ1-1
d_call: TRBD1

cdr3_nt: TGCGCCAGCAGCCAGGGGGACAGGGATTACAATGAGCAGTTCTTC
cdr3_aa: CASSQGDRDYNEQFF
v_call: TRBV5-1
clone_size: many
j_call: TRBJ2-1
d_call: TRBD1

cdr3_nt: TGTGCCAGCAGTTACTCGGGGACAGGGATGGGTACGCAGTATTTT
cdr3_aa: CASSYSGTGMGTQYF
v_call: TRBV6-5
clone_size: many
j_call: TRBJ2-3
d_call: TRBD1

cdr3_nt: TGTGCCTCCAAAGGGGCAGGGCAGCCCCAGCATTTT
cdr3_aa: CASKGAGQPQHF
v_call: TRBV21-1
clone_size: few
j_call: TRBJ1-5
d_call: NA

cdr3_nt: TGTGCCAGCGCAGGGCAGGGGGAGACCCAGTACTTC
cdr3_aa: CASAGQGETQYF
v_call: TRBV25-1
clone_size: NA
j_call: TRBJ2-5
d_call: NA

cdr3_nt: TGTGCCAGCAGTTACGGGGGGCGAATCCACAATGAGCAGTTCTTC
cdr3_aa: CASSYGGRIHNEQFF
v_call: TRBV6-2/TRBV6-3
clone_size: NA
j_call: TRBJ2-1
d_call: NA

cdr3_nt: TGTGCCAGCAGCCAAGATCTCACAGGGAGGGCTCAGCCCCAGCATTTT
cdr3_aa: CASSQDLTGRAQPQHF
v_call: TRBV4-2
clone_size: few
j_call: TRBJ1-5
d_call: NA

cdr3_nt: TGCAGTGCTTCCCTAGCGGGCCGTAAAGAGACCCAGTACTTC
cdr3_aa: CSASLAGRKETQYF
v_call: TRBV20-1
clone_size: few
j_call: TRBJ2-5
d_call: TRBD2